These 22 T cell receptor beta chains originate from one sample sequenced in a study of response to subunit inactivated influenza vaccine. TCRdb recomputed calls from the RT-PCR reads with MiXCR, one row per CDR3 protein. Here the sample spans approximately 490,000 distinct CDR3 sequences, around 7.7% being singletons. Sample: PBMCs from blood, taken 23 months after vaccination. The receptors come from a man between 50 and 70 years old who received an inactivated influenza vaccine.

This clonotype has a handful of counts. J is TRBJ2-4 and V is TRBV5-1, with 7 nucleotides matching TRBD2. This CDR3 region has 14 residues. With V trimmed by 0 bases and J by 9 bases, 6 bases remained unmatched. Germline V gene lookup returns CDR1 SGHRS and CDR2 YFSETQ. The CDR3 protein is CASSLADGRSIQYF. DNA for the CDR3: TGCGCCAGCAGCTTGGCGGACGGGAGGAGCATTCAGTACTTC.

Ten or more counts support this clonotype. The rearrangement uses TRBV3-1 and TRBJ1-1, with 9 nucleotides matching TRBD1. Trimming took 3 bases from V and 5 from J; bases not matched to a gene: 7. Germline V gene data show CDR1 as LGHDT and CDR2 as YNNKEL (reference sequence). The CDR3 spans 15 residues. DNA of the CDR3: TGTGCCAGCAGCCACCCGGGACAGGGAGAGACTGAAGCTTTCTTT. Translating gives CASSHPGQGETEAFF.

This clonotype was found a few times. This chain uses TRBV6-1 with TRBJ1-2; perhaps TRBD1 as D (6 bases). The V end lost 0 bases, the J end lost 10 bases, and 15 bases lay between the germline ends. The CDR3 is made up of 14 amino acids. Germline-derived CDR1 and CDR2 are MNHNS and SASEGT. The CDR3 here is CASSEAGAGYFYTF. The CDR3 DNA follows: TGTGCCAGCAGTGAAGCGGGGGCCGGGTACTTCTACACCTTC.

Only a few counts were recorded for this clonotype. The chain is built from TRBV7-8 and TRBJ2-7; D possibly corresponds to TRBD2 (5 bases). Trimming removed 1 base at V and 4 bases at J, with 8 bases between. The germline V gene has CDR1 SGHVS and CDR2 FQNEAQ. This CDR3 spans 13 amino acids. The CDR3 is CASSLDGGYEQYF. The CDR3 DNA reads TGTGCCAGCAGCTTAGACGGAGGTTACGAGCAGTACTTC.

The chain carries TRBV19 and TRBJ2-1; 10 bases agree with TRBD2. Trimming removed 7 bases from V and 6 bases from J; junction bases left unmatched: 6. The CDR3 has 14 amino acids. Germline V gene sequence: CDR1 LNHDA, CDR2 SQIVND (reference sequence). CDR3 bases: TGTGCCAGTACCCTAGCGGGAGTGGGCAATGAGCAGTTCTTC. This encodes CASTLAGVGNEQFF.

The chain couples TRBV6-2 or TRBV6-3 to TRBJ2-1, with 11 bases matching TRBD1. The CDR3 covers 16 residues. J gave up 5 bases and V 2 bases, and 5 bases lay outside the gene matches. Germline-derived CDR1 and CDR2 are MNHEY and SVGEGT. The CDR3 loop reads CASSYPDRGRNNEQFF. In nucleotides, the CDR3 is TGTGCCAGCAGTTACCCGGACAGGGGGCGAAACAATGAGCAGTTCTTC.

The chain links TRBV7-9 to TRBJ1-2; 7 bases line up with TRBD1. J lost 8 bases, V lost 1 base, and 4 bases had no gene match. The V gene's germline CDR1 is SEHNR and CDR2 FQNEAQ (reference sequence). The CDR3 loop spans 13 amino acids. The CDR3 sequence: CASSLVTGRGYTF. The CDR3, as DNA: TGTGCCAGCAGCTTAGTGACAGGGAGAGGCTACACCTTC. Based on the CDR3 plus reference TRBV7-9 and TRBJ1-2, the full variable domain is DTGVSQNPRHKITKRGQNVTFRCDPISEHNRLYWYRQTLGQGPEFLTYFQNEAQLEKSRLLSDRFSAERPKGSFSTLEIQRTEQGDSAMYLCASSLVTGRGYTFGSGTRLTVV.

This clonotype showed up just a few times. The rearrangement uses TRBV18 and TRBJ2-5; unclear D gene. The V gene lost 2 bases and the J gene lost 3 bases, with 22 bases spanning the gap. Per germline, CDR1 KGHSH and CDR2 LQKENI. This CDR3 is built from 18 residues. This CDR3 is CASSPRSSSIVSKETQYF. The CDR3 DNA is TGTGCCAGCTCACCAAGGTCAAGTTCAATCGTCTCTAAAGAGACCCAGTACTTC. The full variable domain, with the rest looked up from reference TRBV18 and TRBJ2-5, is NAGVMQNPRHLVRRRGQEARLRCSPMKGHSHVYWYRQLPEEGLKFMVYLQKENIIDESGMPKERFSAEFPKEGPSILRIQQVVRGDSAAYFCASSPRSSSIVSKETQYFGPGTRLLVL.

The sample holds many counts of this clonotype. The chain links TRBV9 to TRBJ2-1; D is possibly TRBD2 (5 bases). This CDR3 has 16 residues. Per germline, CDR1 SGDLS and CDR2 YYNGEE. Trimming pared 0 bases from V and 0 bases from J, leaving 10 bases between. The DNA for the CDR3 is TGTGCCAGCAGCGTAGGGTTAGCGAGCTCCTACAATGAGCAGTTCTTC. As protein: CASSVGLASSYNEQFF.

The sample holds many counts of this clonotype. The V and J genes are TRBV20-1 and TRBJ2-1; D uncertain. V was clipped by 0 bases and J by 2 bases, with 17 bases between them. Germline V gene lookup returns CDR1 DFQATT and CDR2 SNEGSKA (reference sequence). The length of the CDR3 is 17 residues. CDR3 amino acids: CSARDAGAPTTYNEQFF. As DNA, the CDR3 is TGCAGTGCTAGAGATGCAGGAGCCCCCACAACCTACAATGAGCAGTTCTTC.

This clonotype was seen at least ten times. The rearrangement uses TRBV7-2 and TRBJ1-6; D ambiguous. V lost 2 bases and J lost 6, with 5 bases in between. CDR3 length: 13 amino acids. The V gene's germline CDR1 is SGHTA and CDR2 FQGNSA. The CDR3 DNA reads as TGTGCCAGCAGCTTAAAATTTAATTCACCCCTCCACTTT. It specifies CASSLKFNSPLHF.

This clonotype has more than one count but fewer than ten. The chain is built from TRBV28 and TRBJ2-1, with a possible D match to TRBD2 (6 bases). CDR1 is MDHEN, CDR2 SYDVKM, per germline. The V and J ends lost 6 bases and 8 bases respectively, with 14 bases between them. This CDR3 has 13 residues. The CDR3 sequence is CASSDNRRDEQFF. CDR3 sequence (DNA): TGTGCCAGCAGCGACAACAGGAGGGATGAGCAGTTCTTC.

The chain has TRBV10-2 and TRBJ2-5; D remains ambiguous. Trimming stripped 2 bases from V and 2 bases from J, with 12 bases between. Germline values: CDR1 WSHSY, CDR2 SAAADI. This CDR3 contains 15 residues. CDR3 DNA: TGCGCCAGCAGTGAGGACGAAACTCCGCAAGAGACCCAGTACTTC. It is translated as CASSEDETPQETQYF.

With regard to this clonotype: A much larger clone differs by one base, so this may be a read error. The chain links TRBV12-3 or TRBV12-4 to TRBJ2-5, with 7 bases lining up with TRBD1. The CDR3 runs 14 residues. Germline trimming cut 10 bases from V and 3 bases from J; bases unmatched to any gene: 11. The CDR3: CANRNRGREETQYF. The CDR3 bases are TGTGCCAACAGGAACAGGGGTAGGGAAGAGACCCAGTACTTC.

This chain links TRBV7-8 with TRBJ1-2, with 7 nucleotides matching TRBD1. Trimming removed 0 bases from V and 8 bases from J; junction bases left unmatched: 6. Germline CDR1 reads SGHVS; CDR2 reads FQNEAQ. The CDR3 is 14 residues long. CDR3 residues: CASSLAEGAGGYTF. The CDR3 DNA reads TGTGCCAGCAGCTTAGCCGAGGGGGCGGGAGGCTACACCTTC. Full variable domain (outside the CDR3, taken from reference TRBV7-8 and TRBJ1-2): GAGVSQSPRYKVAKRGQDVALRCDPISGHVSLFWYQQALGQGPEFLTYFQNEAQLDKSGLPSDRFFAERPEGSVSTLKIQRTQQEDSAVYLCASSLAEGAGGYTFGSGTRLTVV.

This clonotype has more than one count but fewer than ten. The chain links TRBV12-3 or TRBV12-4 to TRBJ2-1; D may match TRBD1 or TRBD2 (5 bases each). The germline V and J ends were trimmed by 7 bases and 2 bases, with 15 bases remaining between them. The CDR3 consists of 15 residues. The DNA for the CDR3 is TGTGCCAGCACCCCAGGGCTAGCAGCCTACAATGAGCAGTTCTTC. Its translation is CASTPGLAAYNEQFF.

A few counts support this clonotype. The V call is TRBV20-1, the J call TRBJ2-7; perhaps D is TRBD1 or TRBD2 (5 bases each). V lost 2 bases, J lost 3 bases, and 14 bases lay in between. This CDR3 has 14 residues. Germline V lookup: CDR1 DFQATT, CDR2 SNEGSKA (reference sequence). This CDR3 is CSARQPRDGYEQYF. The DNA for the CDR3 is TGCAGTGCTAGACAGCCGAGGGACGGCTACGAGCAGTACTTC.

V usage is TRBV30 and J usage is TRBJ1-5; possible D gene TRBD1, 5 bases. Germline V gives CDR1 GTSNPN, CDR2 SVGIG (reference sequence). V gave up 2 bases and J gave up 1 base, with 9 bases separating them. The CDR3 length is 14 residues. CDR3 DNA sequence: TGTGCCTGGAGTCCCGGGGGGAGCAATCAGCCCCAGCATTTT. It codes for CAWSPGGSNQPQHF.

This clonotype was detected many times. The chain carries TRBV2 and TRBJ2-1, with D possibly being TRBD1 or TRBD2 (6 bases each). Germline V gives CDR1 SNHLY, CDR2 FYNNEI. Trimming took 2 bases from V and 7 from J, leaving 15 bases between them. This CDR3 is built from 15 residues. The CDR3 here is CASSEMGGSKNEQFF. In nucleotides, the CDR3 is TGTGCCAGCAGTGAAATGGGGGGCAGTAAGAATGAGCAGTTCTTC.

In its sample, this clonotype was seen once. One junction end does not reproduce the germline sequence, and a read error may be involved. The V call is TRBV20-1, the J call TRBJ1-1; 9 bases are shared with TRBD1. Germline V CDR1 and CDR2: DFQATT, SNEGSKA (reference sequence). The CDR3 loop spans 14 amino acids. DNA of the CDR3: TGCAGTGCTAGAACAGGGGGCGCGGAGCCTGAAGCTTTTTTT. Amino acid sequence: CSARTGGAEPEAFF.

This chain links TRBV7-2 with TRBJ1-6; D is ambiguous. V lost 3 bases and J 2 bases, leaving 11 bases between the germline ends. Germline V lookup: CDR1 SGHTA, CDR2 FQGNSA. The CDR3 length is 16 residues. DNA for the CDR3: TGTGCCAGCAGCTTTTCCGGAGTGACCTATAATTCACCCCTCCACTTT. This sequence encodes CASSFSGVTYNSPLHF.

The V call is TRBV20-1, the J call TRBJ2-1; the D is unclear. This CDR3 comprises 14 residues. V gave up 0 bases and J gave up 6 bases, with 12 bases separating them. The V gene's germline CDR1 is DFQATT and CDR2 SNEGSKA (reference sequence). DNA for the CDR3: TGCAGTGCTAGAGATCTGGCCCCGCGCAATGAGCAGTTCTTC. This sequence encodes CSARDLAPRNEQFF.